Listed below are T cell receptor beta chains from one sample, sequenced in a study of shared clonotypes between healthy human individuals. Measured with immunoSEQ multiplex PCR; TCRdb has only the in-frame clones, and not every one. The sample includes about 2.5 million clones, about nine tenths seen only once; the top ten take about 0.36%. Material: naive CD4+ T cells from PBMCs. All receptors come from a man in his late teens or twenties in good health. Some clones in this sample may be carry-over from other donors' samples. The CDR3 runs from the conserved cysteine through the conserved F or W. D genes are given only for firm matches. Size tells how often a clone was seen (once, few, many) or the class of an expanded clone, and some rows leave it out.

CDR3nt,CDR3aa,abundance,d_gene,j_gene,v_gene
TGCGCCAGCAGCTTTGGGACAGCCCTCACTGAAGCTTTCTTT,CASSFGTALTEAFF,once,TRBD1,TRBJ1-1,TRBV5-1
TGTGCCAGCAGCTCTCTCAAACAGAACACTGAAGCTTTCTTT,CASSSLKQNTEAFF,-,-,TRBJ1-1,TRBV11-2
TGTGCCAGCAGCCCCTTTGGGGGGGGCATGTATGGCTACACCTTC,CASSPFGGGMYGYTF,-,-,TRBJ1-2,TRBV11-2
TGTGCCAGTAGTATTCGGCAGGGTAATGAAAAACTGTTTTTT,CASSIRQGNEKLFF,-,-,TRBJ1-4,TRBV19
TGTGCCAGTAGGACGGGAAACACCGGGGAGCTGTTTTTT,CASRTGNTGELFF,once,-,TRBJ2-2,TRBV19
TGTGCCAGCAACTCTTGGACGACGGGAAACACCATATATTTT,CASNSWTTGNTIYF,once,-,TRBJ1-3,TRBV4-2
TGCGCCAGCAGCTCGACAGTAAAGAACTATGGCTACACCTTC,CASSSTVKNYGYTF,-,-,TRBJ1-2,TRBV4-1
TGCGCCAGCAGCCCGGGAGCCGCCACAGATACGCAGTATTTT,CASSPGAATDTQYF,-,-,TRBJ2-3,TRBV4-1
TGTGCCAGCAGCCGCGGACTAGCGGGTTACAATGAGCAGTTCTTC,CASSRGLAGYNEQFF,once,TRBD2,TRBJ2-1,TRBV7-7
TGTGCCAGCAGCCCGGGCTCACCAGAGACCCAGTACTTC,CASSPGSPETQYF,-,-,TRBJ2-5,TRBV28
TGCGCCAGCAGCGCCCCGGGACAGAAGTATGGCTACACCTTC,CASSAPGQKYGYTF,-,TRBD1,TRBJ1-2,TRBV4-1
TGTGCCAGCAGCTCACCCGATGGACAGGTCAGAATTACAGATACGCAGTATTTT,CASSSPDGQVRITDTQYF,-,TRBD1,TRBJ2-3,TRBV7-9
TGTGCCAGCAGTTTATCGTTACTAGCGGGGGGCCTCCCAGATACGCAGTATTTT,CASSLSLLAGGLPDTQYF,-,TRBD2,TRBJ2-3,TRBV27
TGTGCCAGCAGTTTATTGGGACAGCCGTTGGTGGGCTACACCTTC,CASSLLGQPLVGYTF,-,TRBD1,TRBJ1-2,TRBV28
TGCGCCAGCAGCCAAGAACAGAGGACACTGAAAGCTTTCTTT,CASSQEQRTLKAFF,-,-,TRBJ1-1,TRBV4-1
TGTGCCAGCAGTTACACCGGGGGTAACTATGGCTACACCTTC,CASSYTGGNYGYTF,few,-,TRBJ1-2,TRBV6-5
TGTGCCAGCAGTGAAATCGGTGACACTGAAGCTTTCTTT,CASSEIGDTEAFF,-,-,TRBJ1-1,TRBV2
TGTGCCAGCAGCTCTACACCCCGCACTAGCGGGACAGATACGCAGTATTTT,CASSSTPRTSGTDTQYF,once,TRBD2,TRBJ2-3,TRBV7-3
TGTGCCAGTAGTATCAACTCTAGGACCTACGAGCAGTACTTC,CASSINSRTYEQYF,-,-,TRBJ2-7,TRBV19
TGCGCCAGCAGCTTGATGAGGGGCTCCTACAATGAGCAGTTCTTC,CASSLMRGSYNEQFF,once,-,TRBJ2-1,TRBV5-1
TGTGCCAGCAGCTCCCAGGGTATTTATGGCTACACCTTC,CASSSQGIYGYTF,-,-,TRBJ1-2,TRBV7-8
TGTGCCAGCAGTGAACGAGGTCCTGGGCGAGAGACCCAGTACTTC,CASSERGPGRETQYF,-,-,TRBJ2-5,TRBV6-1
TGTGCCAGCAGTTTGGGACCCACACTCTACAATGAGCAGTTCTTC,CASSLGPTLYNEQFF,-,-,TRBJ2-1,TRBV7-2
TGCGCCAGCAGCACGACAGGGGGATTCAATCAGCCCCAGCATTTT,CASSTTGGFNQPQHF,-,TRBD1,TRBJ1-5,TRBV5-1
TGTGCCAGTAGTATCTTGACAGGGGGATTTCAGCCCCAGCATTTT,CASSILTGGFQPQHF,-,TRBD1,TRBJ1-5,TRBV19
TGTGCCAGCAGCTTGGGACAGGGGGCTTACAATGAGCAGTTCTTC,CASSLGQGAYNEQFF,-,TRBD1,TRBJ2-1,TRBV5-4
TGTGCCAGCAGCTCGCGGACTAGCAGTAATGAGCAGTTCTTC,CASSSRTSSNEQFF,-,TRBD2,TRBJ2-1,TRBV11-2
TGTGCCAGTGGGACTCCCGGAACGCAGTATTTT,CASGTPGTQYF,once,-,TRBJ2-3,TRBV19
TGTGCCAGCAGCTTGCGGACCCCAGAGGGGTACCAAGAGACCCAGTACTTC,CASSLRTPEGYQETQYF,-,-,TRBJ2-5,TRBV5-4
TGTGCCAGCAGTGACTCAGCAGGGGCAAATTTCGGGAGTGGGAATGAGCAGTTCTTC,CASSDSAGANFGSGNEQFF,-,-,TRBJ2-1,TRBV6-4
TGTGCCAGCAGTTTCCTCAGGTTAGAACCGAACACTGAAGCTTTCTTT,CASSFLRLEPNTEAFF,-,-,TRBJ1-1,TRBV28
TGTGCCAGCAGCTTAGGGCTACGACAAGAGACCCAGTACTTC,CASSLGLRQETQYF,once,-,TRBJ2-5,TRBV11-2
TGTGCCAGCAGCCCATACCCCCAAGAGACCCAGTACTTC,CASSPYPQETQYF,-,-,TRBJ2-5,TRBV7-3
TGTGCCAGCAGCCTCCGGGACAGGGGGCGAGACACTGAAGCTTTCTTT,CASSLRDRGRDTEAFF,-,TRBD1,TRBJ1-1,TRBV27
TGCAGCGTTGAAGCGACAGGGGGCTACGGTGAGCAGTTCTTC,CSVEATGGYGEQFF,-,TRBD1,TRBJ2-1,TRBV29-1
TGCGCCAGCAGCTTGGGGGCTAGCGGGGATGAGCAGTTCTTC,CASSLGASGDEQFF,-,TRBD2,TRBJ2-1,TRBV5-1
TGCGCCAGCAGCTTGGCTGACATCCTGGGGGATGAGCAGTTCTTC,CASSLADILGDEQFF,once,-,TRBJ2-1,TRBV5-1
TGTGCCTGGAATGCAGGAGCTAACTATGGCTACACCTTC,CAWNAGANYGYTF,-,-,TRBJ1-2,TRBV30
TGTGCCAGCAGTTCAATCGCCAGGGGTTACGAGCAGTACTTC,CASSSIARGYEQYF,-,-,TRBJ2-7,TRBV28
TGTGCCTGGAGTTTTGGACCAAATCAGCCCCAGCATTTT,CAWSFGPNQPQHF,-,-,TRBJ1-5,TRBV30
TGTGCCAGCAGCGCGCGACAGGGGGCCGGGGAGCTGTTTTTT,CASSARQGAGELFF,once,TRBD1,TRBJ2-2,TRBV9
TGCGCCAGCAGCTTGGAAACCGGGGGGAGCATTCAGTACTTC,CASSLETGGSIQYF,once,TRBD2,TRBJ2-4,TRBV5-1
TGCAGCGCCATCAGAGGTTCCACAGATACGCAGTATTTT,CSAIRGSTDTQYF,-,-,TRBJ2-3,TRBV29-1